The sequence of this TCR beta chain was determined in a study of response to subunit inactivated influenza vaccine. Each CDR3 protein gets one entry after TCRdb re-called the RT-PCR reads with MiXCR. The sample shows around 480,000 distinct CDR3 sequences, roughly 9.8% of them seen only once. V lost 2 bases to trimming and J lost 8 bases, with 14 bases between them. The CDR3 covers 14 residues. CDR1 SGHRS and CDR2 YFSETQ come from the germline V gene. This sample comprised PBMCs from blood, obtained around seven weeks after vaccination. The clonotype comes from a man aged 50 or older who received an inactivated influenza vaccine. The chain is built from TRBV5-1 and TRBJ1-5; tentatively, D is TRBD1 (6 bases). Here the CDR3 DNA reads TGCGCCAGCAGCTTAAGGGCAGGGGAAGAGCCCCAGCATTTT. Its translation: CASSLRAGEEPQHF.